This TCR beta chain was recovered during a study of shared clonotypes between healthy human individuals. CDR3 size: 15 residues. From germline, CDR1 is LGHNA and CDR2 YSLEER. Trimming removed 3 bases from V and 2 bases from J; junction bases left unmatched: 4. In its sample, this clone was seen a few times. Clones were read by immunoSEQ multiplex PCR, and TCRdb kept only the in-frame ones, dropping some. Among around 500,000 clones listed, approximately 79% were seen once. The sequencing input was PBMCs. The sequence was collected from a middle-aged woman in good health. Some clones in this sample may be carry-over from other donors' samples. The V call is TRBV4-3, the J call TRBJ2-7, with 10 bases lining up with TRBD2. CDR3 sequence: CASSQGSGRAYEQYF. CDR3 sequence (DNA): TGCGCCAGCAGCCAGGGAAGCGGGAGGGCCTACGAGCAGTACTTC.